Following are 23 T cell receptor beta chains from one sample sequenced in a study of blood T cell repertoires in COVID-19. Produced via immunoSEQ multiplex PCR; TCRdb's table is partial and in-frame only. Among around 200,000 clones, approximately 87% were seen once, and the ten largest hold 0.7% to 0.9%. Sequencing was done on a sample of peripheral blood. Receptor source: a woman aged 18-30 years who had recovered from COVID-19.

The chain has TRBV6-1 and TRBJ2-3, with a tentative D call TRBD2 (5 bases). The CDR3 has 16 residues. Per the germline V gene, CDR1 is MNHNS and CDR2 is SASEGT. Trimming left V 7 bases short and J 4 bases short, with 21 bases between. CDR3 amino acids: CASTEKTLDLPDTQYF. CDR3 nucleotides: TGTGCCAGCACTGAGAAAACACTAGACCTACCAGATACGCAGTATTTT.

The chain joins TRBV11-3 to TRBJ1-1; tentative D call: TRBD1 (5 bases). Per germline, CDR1 SGHNT and CDR2 YENEEA. V lost 5 bases and J 1 base, leaving 8 bases between the germline ends. CDR3 length equals 13 residues. The CDR3 region has the DNA TGTGCCAGCAGCATAAGGGGGAACACTGAAGCTTTCTTT. This codes for CASSIRGNTEAFF.

V is TRBV3-1 (or the pseudogene TRBV3-2) and J is TRBJ1-6; 7 positions agree with TRBD1. Trimming cost V 5 bases and J 7 bases; bases outside gene matches: 5. CDR3 size: 14 residues. Per germline, CDR1 LGHDT and CDR2 YNNKEL (reference sequence). CDR3 DNA: TGTGCCAGCAGCATGGGACAGCTAAATTCACCCCTCCACTTT. Its translation is CASSMGQLNSPLHF.

CDR3 loop: CASSQAPGLAGYNEQFF. CDR3 DNA: TGTGCCAGCAGCCAGGCCCCGGGACTAGCGGGATACAATGAGCAGTTCTTC. The chain links TRBV14 to TRBJ2-1, with 13 bases lining up with TRBD2. The J segment lost 4 bases and the V segment lost 3 bases, leaving 6 bases of the junction unmatched. This CDR3 spans 17 amino acids. Germline V gene lookup returns CDR1 SGHDN and CDR2 FVKESK.

This chain uses TRBV25-1 with TRBJ1-4; 7 bases are a match to TRBD1. This CDR3 contains 16 residues. With V trimmed by 3 bases and J by 6 bases, 10 bases remained unmatched. Germline CDR1 and CDR2: MGHDK and SYGVNS. The CDR3, as DNA: TGTGCCAGCAGTGAGCCTACAGGGGTAAATGATGAAAAACTGTTTTTT. It codes for CASSEPTGVNDEKLFF.

This chain links TRBV10-3 with TRBJ2-5; D is undetermined. Germline V CDR1 and CDR2: ENHRY, SYGVKD. Between the trimmed V and J ends, which lost 5 bases and 5 bases, there was a span of 9 bases. This CDR3 comprises 12 residues. As DNA, the CDR3 is TGTGCCATCAGTTCGAACGCGGAGACCCAGTACTTC. Amino acids: CAISSNAETQYF.

The chain carries TRBV28 and TRBJ2-5; D is unclear. Germline lookup yields CDR1 MDHEN and CDR2 SYDVKM. Trimming shortened V by 4 bases and J by 5 bases, and 20 bases separated the two germline ends. This CDR3 is built from 16 residues. For the CDR3, the DNA is TGTGCCAGCAGTTCCTCCGGTGGCGCTAGTTATGAGACCCAGTACTTC. Its translation is CASSSSGGASYETQYF.

A single count supports this clone. This chain uses TRBV6-1 with TRBJ1-1; a possible D gene is TRBD1 (6 bases). The CDR3 runs 15 residues. Trimming pared 0 bases from V and 2 bases from J, leaving 10 bases between. Germline lookup yields CDR1 MNHNS and CDR2 SASEGT. CDR3: CASSEAGTTNTEAFF. DNA for the CDR3: TGTGCCAGCAGTGAAGCTGGGACAACAAACACTGAAGCTTTCTTT.

V usage is TRBV28 and J usage is TRBJ1-2; a weak D match, TRBD1 (5 bases). The V end lost 6 bases, the J end lost 8 bases, and 16 bases lay between the germline ends. This CDR3 is built from 13 residues. Germline V gene sequence: CDR1 MDHEN, CDR2 SYDVKM. DNA for the CDR3: TGTGCCAGCAGAATGGAAGGGGCGAAGGGCTACACCTTC. It translates to CASRMEGAKGYTF.

The chain is built from TRBV2 and TRBJ1-1, with D possibly matching TRBD1 (5 bases). This CDR3 is 14 amino acids long. From germline, CDR1 is SNHLY and CDR2 FYNNEI. V shed 6 bases and J shed 3 bases, with 14 bases lying between them. DNA for the CDR3: TGTGCCAGCAGAAATTGGGGGAGGGACACTGAAGCTTTCTTT. Protein: CASRNWGRDTEAFF. The variable domain in full, with the rest retrieved from reference TRBV2 and TRBJ1-1, is EPEVTQTPSHQVTQMGQEVILRCVPISNHLYFYWYRQILGQKVEFLVSFYNNEISEKSEIFDDQFSVERPDGSNFTLKIRSTKLEDSAMYFCASRNWGRDTEAFFGQGTRLTVV.

The CDR3 DNA sequence: TGCGCCAGCAGCCTACGACTAGCGGGAGGTGGGGATGAGCAGTTCTTC. It translates to CASSLRLAGGGDEQFF. The chain has TRBV5-1 and TRBJ2-1; 13 nucleotides line up with TRBD2. The junction had 9 bases not matched to a gene; V was cut back by 4 bases and J by 8 bases. CDR3 length: 16 residues. In germline, CDR1 is SGHRS, CDR2 YFSETQ.

CDR3 sequence: CASSPHSTGLQETQYF. In nucleotides, the CDR3 is TGTGCCAGCAGCCCTCATTCTACGGGACTTCAAGAGACCCAGTACTTC. The chain combines TRBV9 with TRBJ2-5, with TRBD2 as a possible D gene (6 bases). V was cut by 4 bases and J by 2 bases, with 18 bases left in between. The CDR3 has 16 amino acids. Germline CDR1 and CDR2: SGDLS and YYNGEE. The entire variable domain, with the rest obtained from reference TRBV9 and TRBJ2-5, is as follows: DSGVTQTPKHLITATGQRVTLRCSPRSGDLSVYWYQQSLDQGLQFLIQYYNGEERAKGNILERFSAQQFPDLHSELNLSSLELGDSALYFCASSPHSTGLQETQYFGPGTRLLVL.

The chain carries TRBV19 and TRBJ2-2, with TRBD1 identical over 7 bases. The CDR3 sequence is 19 residues long. Trimming took 9 bases from V and 0 from J; bases not matched to a gene: 19. CDR1 is LNHDA, CDR2 SQIVND, per germline (reference sequence). The CDR3 bases are TGTGCCAGCCAACCCAATCCGGGACAGCCATCCACGAACACCGGGGAGCTGTTTTTT. Protein product: CASQPNPGQPSTNTGELFF. Looking up the rest from reference TRBV19 and TRBJ2-2 gives the full variable domain: DGGITQSPKYLFRKEGQNVTLSCEQNLNHDAMYWYRQDPGQGLRLIYYSQIVNDFQKGDIAEGYSVSREKKESFPLTVTSAQKNPTAFYLCASQPNPGQPSTNTGELFFGEGSRLTVL.

V gene TRBV4-3 combines with J gene TRBJ2-7; 9 bases are shared with TRBD1. This CDR3 has 14 amino acids. Germline V gene lookup returns CDR1 LGHNA and CDR2 YSLEER. The V gene end was trimmed by 6 bases and the J gene end by 0 bases; junction bases not matched to a gene: 3. The CDR3 is CASRDRGSSYEQYV. For the CDR3, the DNA is TGCGCCAGCAGGGACAGGGGTAGCTCCTACGAGCAGTACGTC.

The V and J genes are TRBV28 and TRBJ2-5; 7 bases align to TRBD1. This CDR3 has 16 residues. After removal of 8 bases from V and 2 bases from J, the junction contained 14 bases not matched to a gene. CDR1 and CDR2 from the germline V gene are MDHEN and SYDVKM. CDR3: CASSLRSGQPQETQYF. DNA for the CDR3: TGTGCCAGCTCCTTAAGGTCGGGACAGCCTCAAGAGACCCAGTACTTC.

The chain carries TRBV6-2 or TRBV6-3 and TRBJ1-5; a possible D gene is TRBD1 (5 bases). The germline CDR1 and CDR2 sequences are MNHEY and SVGEGT. The CDR3 is 16 residues long. V shed 2 bases and J shed 0 bases, with 11 bases lying between them. CDR3 protein: CASSYLAGDSNQPQHF. In DNA, the CDR3 is TGTGCCAGCAGTTACCTCGCGGGGGATAGCAATCAGCCCCAGCATTTT.

The chain carries TRBV24-1 and TRBJ2-5; 7 bases match TRBD1. The J segment lost 5 bases and the V segment lost 4 bases, leaving 9 bases of the junction unmatched. Germline V CDR1 and CDR2: KGHDR, SFDVKD. The CDR3 length is 15 residues. The CDR3 spells CATSELGGAEETQYF. In nucleotides, the CDR3 is TGTGCCACCAGTGAATTAGGGGGCGCGGAGGAGACCCAGTACTTC.

The rearrangement links TRBV19 to TRBJ2-7; D is perhaps TRBD2 (5 bases). Germline lookup yields CDR1 LNHDA and CDR2 SQIVND (reference sequence). V dropped 2 bases and J dropped 0 bases, with 5 bases sitting between them. This CDR3 is built from 13 residues. The CDR3: CASSITSSYEQYF. The CDR3 nucleotides are TGTGCCAGTAGTATAACTAGCTCCTACGAGCAGTACTTC.

This clone was seen a single time. V is TRBV5-6 and J is TRBJ2-3; TRBD2 is a possible D gene (6 bases). Germline lookup yields CDR1 SGHDT and CDR2 YYEEEE. The CDR3 has 16 residues. Trimming pared 7 bases from V and 4 bases from J, leaving 22 bases between. CDR3 sequence (DNA): TGTGCCAGCGCCCGTTTCGTGGGGGGTTCTGCAGATACGCAGTATTTT. Amino acid sequence: CASARFVGGSADTQYF. Full variable domain (remainder filled in from reference TRBV5-6 and TRBJ2-3): DAGVTQSPTHLIKTRGQQVTLRCSPKSGHDTVSWYQQALGQGPQFIFQYYEEEERQRGNFPDRFSGHQFPNYSSELNVNALLLGDSALYLCASARFVGGSADTQYFGPGTRLTVL.

The CDR3 region has the DNA TGCGCCAGCAGCTTGGGGGACATTTCAAACTATGGCTACACCTTC. It specifies CASSLGDISNYGYTF. This chain uses TRBV5-1 with TRBJ1-2, with D possibly TRBD1 on 6 matching bases. Trimming cost V 0 bases and J 2 bases, with 11 bases left between them. This CDR3 has 15 amino acids. Germline CDR1 SGHRS, CDR2 YFSETQ.

CDR3: CASSVGPSGSPREQFF. The DNA for the CDR3 is TGTGCCAGCAGCGTAGGGCCTAGCGGGAGCCCCCGTGAGCAGTTCTTC. The chain couples TRBV9 to TRBJ2-1, with 10 bases aligning to TRBD2. The CDR3 is 16 amino acids. The J segment lost 9 bases and the V segment lost 0 bases, leaving 9 bases of the junction unmatched. Germline CDR1 is SGDLS and CDR2 is YYNGEE.

The chain has TRBV7-7 and TRBJ2-7; the match to TRBD1 covers 9 bases. Germline V CDR1 and CDR2: SSHAT, FNYEAQ (reference sequence). V lost 2 bases, J lost 5 bases, and 7 bases stayed unmatched. This CDR3 comprises 15 residues. The CDR3: CASSLTPGQGHEQYF. The CDR3 DNA sequence: TGTGCCAGCAGCTTAACCCCGGGACAGGGCCACGAGCAGTACTTC.

The rearrangement uses TRBV5-4 and TRBJ1-2, with a possible D match to TRBD1 (6 bases). Germline lookup yields CDR1 SGHNT and CDR2 YYREEE (reference sequence). This CDR3 is built from 15 residues. The V and J ends lost 0 bases and 6 bases respectively, with 15 bases between them. The CDR3: CASSLEAGEGNGYTF. For the CDR3, the DNA is TGTGCCAGCAGCTTGGAAGCAGGGGAGGGAAATGGCTACACCTTC.